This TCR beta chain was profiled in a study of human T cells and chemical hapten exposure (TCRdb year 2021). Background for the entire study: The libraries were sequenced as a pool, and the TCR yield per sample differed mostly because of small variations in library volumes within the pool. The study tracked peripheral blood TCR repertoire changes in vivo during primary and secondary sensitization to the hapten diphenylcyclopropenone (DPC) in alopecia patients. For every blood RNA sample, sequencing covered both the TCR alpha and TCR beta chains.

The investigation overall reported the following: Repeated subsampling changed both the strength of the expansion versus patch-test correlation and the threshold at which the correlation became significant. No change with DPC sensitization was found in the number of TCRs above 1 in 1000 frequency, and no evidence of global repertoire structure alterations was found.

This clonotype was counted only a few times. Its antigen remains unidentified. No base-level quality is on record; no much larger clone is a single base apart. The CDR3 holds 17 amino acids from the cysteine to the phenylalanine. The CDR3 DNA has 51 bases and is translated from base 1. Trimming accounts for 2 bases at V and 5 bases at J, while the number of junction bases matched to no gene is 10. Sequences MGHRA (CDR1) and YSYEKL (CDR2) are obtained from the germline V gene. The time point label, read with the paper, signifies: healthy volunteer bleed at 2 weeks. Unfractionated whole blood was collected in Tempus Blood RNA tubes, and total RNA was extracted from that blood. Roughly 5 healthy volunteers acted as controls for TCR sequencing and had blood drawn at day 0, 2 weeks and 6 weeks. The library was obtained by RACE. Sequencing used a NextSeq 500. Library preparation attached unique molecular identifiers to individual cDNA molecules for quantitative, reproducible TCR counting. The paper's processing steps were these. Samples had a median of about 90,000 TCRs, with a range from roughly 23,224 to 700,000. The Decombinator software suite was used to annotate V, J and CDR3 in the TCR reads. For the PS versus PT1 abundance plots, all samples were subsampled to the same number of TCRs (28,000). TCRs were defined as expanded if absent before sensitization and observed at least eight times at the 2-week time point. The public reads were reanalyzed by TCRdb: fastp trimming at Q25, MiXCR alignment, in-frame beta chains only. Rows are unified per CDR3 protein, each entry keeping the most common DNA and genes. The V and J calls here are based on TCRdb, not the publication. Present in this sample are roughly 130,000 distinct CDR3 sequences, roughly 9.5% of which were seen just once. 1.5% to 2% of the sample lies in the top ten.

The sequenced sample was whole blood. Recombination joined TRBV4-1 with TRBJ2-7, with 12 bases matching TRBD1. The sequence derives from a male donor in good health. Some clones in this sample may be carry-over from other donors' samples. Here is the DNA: TGCGCCAGCAGCCAATTATTGACGGGACAGGGGGCCCACGAGCAGTACTTC. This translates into CASSQLLTGQGAHEQYF.